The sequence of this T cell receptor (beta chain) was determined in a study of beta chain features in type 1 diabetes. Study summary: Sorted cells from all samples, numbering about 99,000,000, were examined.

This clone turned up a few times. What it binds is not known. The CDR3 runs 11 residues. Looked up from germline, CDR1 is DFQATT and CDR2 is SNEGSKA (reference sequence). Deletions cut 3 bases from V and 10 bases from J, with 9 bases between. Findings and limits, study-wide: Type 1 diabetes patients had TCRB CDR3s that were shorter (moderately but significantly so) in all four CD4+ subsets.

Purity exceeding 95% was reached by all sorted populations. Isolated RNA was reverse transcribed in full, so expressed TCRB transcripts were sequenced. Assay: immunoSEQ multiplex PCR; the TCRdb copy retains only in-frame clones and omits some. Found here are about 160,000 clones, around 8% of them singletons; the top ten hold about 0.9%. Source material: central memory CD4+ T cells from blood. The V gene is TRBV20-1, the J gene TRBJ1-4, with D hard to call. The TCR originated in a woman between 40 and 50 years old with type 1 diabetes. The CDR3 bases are TGCAGTGCTAGTAATCGGGGAAAACTGTTTTTT. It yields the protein CSASNRGKLFF.